Presented here are 12 T cell receptor beta chains from one specimen sequenced in a study of blood T cell repertoires in COVID-19. Libraries were prepared by immunoSEQ multiplex PCR; TCRdb keeps only in-frame clonotypes and omits some of them. The sample has about 250,000 clones; approximately 80% are singletons. The material sequenced was PBMCs or T cells enriched from blood (not recorded which). The receptors originated from a man aged 40-49 years who had been exposed to COVID-19.

This chain links TRBV5-6 with TRBJ1-6; the match to TRBD1 covers 9 bases. After removal of 4 bases from V and 7 bases from J, the junction contained 12 bases not matched to a gene. CDR3 length equals 17 residues. The germline V gene encodes CDR1 SGHDT and CDR2 YYEEEE. The CDR3 loop reads CASSGRGQGIGNSPLHF. CDR3 sequence (DNA): TGTGCCAGCAGCGGGCGGGGACAGGGAATCGGAAATTCACCCCTCCACTTT.

This clone has a single count. The genes are TRBV23-1 and TRBJ1-6; D uncertain. TRBV23-1 is recorded as an ORF, its role being uncertain. The CDR3 is made up of 16 amino acids. With 0 bases removed from V and 7 bases from J, the gap between germline ends came to 13 bases. Here the CDR3 DNA reads TGCGCCAGCAGTCAATCTACCTATCGGGTAAATTCACCCCTCCACTTT. Its protein is CASSQSTYRVNSPLHF.

The chain uses TRBV6-2 or TRBV6-3 and TRBJ1-5, with 7 nucleotides matching TRBD1. The CDR3 has 13 residues. Germline loops: CDR1 MNHEY, CDR2 SVGEGT. The J segment lost 8 bases and the V segment lost 6 bases, leaving 7 bases of the junction unmatched. The CDR3 DNA is TGTGCCAGCAGCCCGACAGGGAGAAAGCCCCAGCATTTT. Protein product: CASSPTGRKPQHF.

This clone was counted a single time. The chain links TRBV5-1 to TRBJ2-5; 9 bases align to TRBD2. Losses at the gene ends were 3 bases for V and 2 bases for J; bases not matched to a gene: 2. This CDR3 is 14 amino acids long. The germline V gene encodes CDR1 SGHRS and CDR2 YFSETQ. The CDR3 loop reads CASSSSGIQETQYF. The CDR3 coding sequence is TGCGCCAGCAGCTCTAGCGGGATACAAGAGACCCAGTACTTC.

This clone was counted between two and nine times. The chain employs TRBV10-3 and TRBJ2-3, with D unresolved. Germline V lookup: CDR1 ENHRY, CDR2 SYGVKD. Trimming pared 10 bases from V and 1 base from J, leaving 15 bases between. CDR3 length: 14 amino acids. This chain's CDR3 is CANSYQARTDTQYF. The CDR3 DNA is TGTGCCAATTCGTATCAGGCCCGCACAGATACGCAGTATTTT.

V and J are TRBV5-1 and TRBJ1-5; 12 nucleotides agree with TRBD1. Trimming removed 4 bases from V and 4 bases from J; junction bases left unmatched: 3. Germline V CDR1 and CDR2: SGHRS, YFSETQ. CDR3 length equals 15 residues. The CDR3 region is CASSPGQGANQPQHF. The CDR3 nucleotides are TGCGCCAGCAGCCCGGGACAGGGGGCGAATCAGCCCCAGCATTTT.

The V call is TRBV9, the J call TRBJ2-1; TRBD2 matches 9 bases. The CDR3 runs 15 residues. CDR1 is SGDLS and CDR2 is YYNGEE in the germline V gene. V trimming: 3 bases; J trimming: 4 bases; junction bases outside the gene matches: 5. The chain's CDR3 is CASSGWTSEYNEQFF. The CDR3 DNA is TGTGCCAGCAGCGGATGGACTAGCGAGTACAATGAGCAGTTCTTC.

The table lists this clone with a few counts. V gene TRBV5-6 combines with J gene TRBJ1-6; D not resolved. The CDR3 runs 12 residues. Looked up from germline, CDR1 is SGHDT and CDR2 is YYEEEE. The germline V and J ends were trimmed by 2 bases and 10 bases, with 7 bases remaining between them. This CDR3 reads CASSLSGSPLHF. CDR3 in DNA: TGTGCCAGCAGCTTAAGCGGCTCACCCCTCCACTTT.

The gene calls are TRBV27 and TRBJ2-1; weak D call: TRBD1 (5 bases). V gave up 8 bases and J gave up 7 bases, with 27 bases separating them. Germline-derived CDR1 and CDR2 are MNHEY and SMNVEV (reference sequence). CDR3 length: 17 residues. CDR3 protein: CASRISRGMDNSNEQFF. The DNA of the CDR3 is TGTGCCAGCCGGATATCTCGCGGTATGGACAATTCTAATGAGCAGTTCTTC.

The CDR3 DNA follows: TGCAGCGTTGAAGACACAGGGTCCTATGGCTACACCTTC. It codes for CSVEDTGSYGYTF. The chain recombines TRBV29-1 with TRBJ1-2, with a tentative D call TRBD1 (6 bases). Germline V gene data show CDR1 as SQVTM and CDR2 as ANQGSEA. The CDR3 has 13 amino acids. V was shortened by 0 bases and J by 4 bases, with 9 bases between the two germline ends.

J is TRBJ2-2 and V is TRBV18; 10 bases are shared with TRBD1. Germline CDR1 KGHSH, CDR2 LQKENI. This CDR3 is built from 17 residues. V gave up 0 bases and J gave up 4 bases; unmatched junction bases: 5. Here the CDR3 DNA reads TGTGCCAGCTCACCACCAGGGACAGGGGTTAGCACCGGGGAGCTGTTTTTT. Amino acids: CASSPPGTGVSTGELFF.

The chain joins TRBV12-3 or TRBV12-4 to TRBJ1-6, with D uncertain. The V end was cut by 3 bases, the J end by 9 bases, with 9 bases between. This CDR3 region has 13 residues. CDR3 region: CASSFLVASPLHF. The CDR3 DNA follows: TGTGCCAGCAGTTTTTTGGTGGCTTCACCCCTCCACTTT.